Described below is a single TCR beta chain sequence and its context. This CDR3 is 16 amino acids long. From germline, CDR1 is SGHAT and CDR2 FQNNGV. V was cut by 5 bases and J by 8 bases, with 21 bases left in between. The data originate from a study of blood T cell repertoires in COVID-19. Sequencing used immunoSEQ multiplex PCR; TCRdb keeps in-frame clones, though not all of them. The sample lists about 170,000 clones, about 83% occurring once. The sequence was obtained from an older woman who had recovered from COVID-19. The V gene is TRBV11-2, the J gene TRBJ1-4; a possible D gene is TRBD1 (5 bases). Sequenced sample: peripheral blood. The CDR3: CASSPQSGRDREKLFF. In DNA form, the CDR3 reads TGTGCCAGCAGCCCGCAATCGGGCAGGGATAGGGAAAAACTGTTTTTT.